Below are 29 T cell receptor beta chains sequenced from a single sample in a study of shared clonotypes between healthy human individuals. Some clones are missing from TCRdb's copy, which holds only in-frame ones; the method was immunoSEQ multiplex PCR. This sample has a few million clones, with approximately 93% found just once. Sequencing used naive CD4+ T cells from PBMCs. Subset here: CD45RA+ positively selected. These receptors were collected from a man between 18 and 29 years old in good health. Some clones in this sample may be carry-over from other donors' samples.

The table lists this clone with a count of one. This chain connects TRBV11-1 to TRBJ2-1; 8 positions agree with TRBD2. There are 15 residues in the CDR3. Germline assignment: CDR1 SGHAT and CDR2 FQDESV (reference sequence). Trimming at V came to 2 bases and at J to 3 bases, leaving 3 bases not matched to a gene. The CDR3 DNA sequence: TGTGCCAGCAGCTTACTAGCGGGTCTCTACAATGAGCAGTTCTTC. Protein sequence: CASSLLAGLYNEQFF.

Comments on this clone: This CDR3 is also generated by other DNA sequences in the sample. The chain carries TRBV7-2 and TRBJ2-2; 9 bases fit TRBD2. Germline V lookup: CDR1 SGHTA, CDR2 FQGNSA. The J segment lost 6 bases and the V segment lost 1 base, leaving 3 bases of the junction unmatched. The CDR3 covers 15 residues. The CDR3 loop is CASSLGLAESGELFF. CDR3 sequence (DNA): TGTGCCAGCAGCTTAGGACTAGCGGAATCCGGGGAGCTGTTTTTT.

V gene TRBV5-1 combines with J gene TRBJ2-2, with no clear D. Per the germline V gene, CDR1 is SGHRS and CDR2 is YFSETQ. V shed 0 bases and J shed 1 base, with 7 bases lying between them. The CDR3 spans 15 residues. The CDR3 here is CASSLGTLNTGELFF. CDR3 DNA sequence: TGCGCCAGCAGCTTGGGAACATTGAACACCGGGGAGCTGTTTTTT.

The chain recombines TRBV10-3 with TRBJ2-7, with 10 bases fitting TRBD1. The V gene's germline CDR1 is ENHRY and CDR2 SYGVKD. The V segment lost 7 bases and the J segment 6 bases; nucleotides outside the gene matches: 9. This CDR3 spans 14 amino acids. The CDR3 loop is CAIKTGTGAREQYF. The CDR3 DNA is TGTGCCATCAAGACCGGGACAGGGGCTCGCGAGCAGTACTTC.

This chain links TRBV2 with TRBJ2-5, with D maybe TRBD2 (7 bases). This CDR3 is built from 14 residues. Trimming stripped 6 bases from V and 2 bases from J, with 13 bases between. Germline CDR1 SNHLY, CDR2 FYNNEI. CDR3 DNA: TGTGCCAGCAGGGGGGGGCAGAAGCAAGAGACCCAGTACTTC. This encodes CASRGGQKQETQYF.

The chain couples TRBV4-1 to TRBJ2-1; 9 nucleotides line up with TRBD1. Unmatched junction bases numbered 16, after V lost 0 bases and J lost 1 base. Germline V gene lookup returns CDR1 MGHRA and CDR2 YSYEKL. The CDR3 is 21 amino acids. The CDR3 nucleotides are TGCGCCAGCAGCCAAGAACTCCATGAGGACAGGGGCGAGGTTTCCTACAATGAGCAGTTCTTC. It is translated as CASSQELHEDRGEVSYNEQFF.

CDR3 in amino acids: CASSLASDSVWATEAFF. The CDR3 DNA sequence: TGCGCCAGCAGCTTGGCCTCAGACAGCGTATGGGCAACTGAAGCTTTCTTT. This chain links TRBV5-1 with TRBJ1-1; possible D gene TRBD1, 5 bases. The CDR3 is 17 amino acids. Trimming shortened V by 0 bases and J by 5 bases, and 20 bases separated the two germline ends. Germline CDR1 and CDR2: SGHRS and YFSETQ.

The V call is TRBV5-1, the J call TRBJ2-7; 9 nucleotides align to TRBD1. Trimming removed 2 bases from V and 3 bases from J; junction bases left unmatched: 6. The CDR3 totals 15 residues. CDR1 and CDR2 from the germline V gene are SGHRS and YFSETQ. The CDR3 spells CASSLMGQGDYEQYF. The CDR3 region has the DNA TGCGCCAGCAGCTTAATGGGACAGGGCGACTACGAGCAGTACTTC.

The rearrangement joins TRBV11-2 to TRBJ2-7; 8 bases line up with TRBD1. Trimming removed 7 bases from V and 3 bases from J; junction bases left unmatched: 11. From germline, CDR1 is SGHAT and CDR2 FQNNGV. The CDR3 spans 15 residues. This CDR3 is CASTSGGQGFYEQYF. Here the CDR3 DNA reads TGTGCCAGCACCTCTGGCGGACAGGGTTTCTACGAGCAGTACTTC.

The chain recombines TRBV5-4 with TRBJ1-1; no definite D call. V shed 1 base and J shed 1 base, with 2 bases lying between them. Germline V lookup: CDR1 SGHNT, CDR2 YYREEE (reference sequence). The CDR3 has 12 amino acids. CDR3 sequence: CASSLWNTEAFF. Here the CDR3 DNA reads TGTGCCAGCAGCTTGTGGAACACTGAAGCTTTCTTT. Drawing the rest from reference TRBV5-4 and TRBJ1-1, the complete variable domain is ETGVTQSPTHLIKTRGQQVTLRCSSQSGHNTVSWYQQALGQGPQFIFQYYREEENGRGNFPPRFSGLQFPNYSSELNVNALELDDSALYLCASSLWNTEAFFGQGTRLTVV.

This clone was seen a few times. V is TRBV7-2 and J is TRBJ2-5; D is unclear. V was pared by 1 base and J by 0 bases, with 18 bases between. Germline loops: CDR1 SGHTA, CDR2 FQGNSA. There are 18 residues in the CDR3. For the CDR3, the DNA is TGTGCCAGCAGCTTAGAATTGGCGCTTGAGTGGTACCAAGAGACCCAGTACTTC. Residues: CASSLELALEWYQETQYF.

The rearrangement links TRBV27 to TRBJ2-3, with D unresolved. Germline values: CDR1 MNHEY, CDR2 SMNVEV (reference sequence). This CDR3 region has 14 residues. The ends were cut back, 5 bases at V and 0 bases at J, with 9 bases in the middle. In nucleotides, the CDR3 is TGTGCCAGCAGTCCGTCCACTAGCACAGATACGCAGTATTTT. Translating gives CASSPSTSTDTQYF.

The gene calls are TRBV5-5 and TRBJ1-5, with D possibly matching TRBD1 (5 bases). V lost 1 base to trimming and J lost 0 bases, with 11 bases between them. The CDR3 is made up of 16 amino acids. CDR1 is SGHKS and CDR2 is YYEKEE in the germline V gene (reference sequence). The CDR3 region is CASSLSWGTSNQPQHF. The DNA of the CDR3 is TGTGCCAGCAGCTTGAGCTGGGGGACTAGCAATCAGCCCCAGCATTTT.

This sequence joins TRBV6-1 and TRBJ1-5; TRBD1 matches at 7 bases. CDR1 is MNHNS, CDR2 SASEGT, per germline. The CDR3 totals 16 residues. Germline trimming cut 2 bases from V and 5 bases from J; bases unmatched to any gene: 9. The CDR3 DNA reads TGTGCCAGCAGTGAAACGACAGGGATGTTATATCAGCCCCAGCATTTT. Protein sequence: CASSETTGMLYQPQHF.

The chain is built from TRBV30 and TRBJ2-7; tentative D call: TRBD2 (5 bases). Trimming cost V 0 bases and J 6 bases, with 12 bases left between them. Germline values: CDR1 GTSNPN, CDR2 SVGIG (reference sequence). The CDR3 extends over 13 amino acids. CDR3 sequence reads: CAWSVRVGSEQYF. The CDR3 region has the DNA TGTGCCTGGAGTGTTAGAGTAGGGAGCGAGCAGTACTTC.

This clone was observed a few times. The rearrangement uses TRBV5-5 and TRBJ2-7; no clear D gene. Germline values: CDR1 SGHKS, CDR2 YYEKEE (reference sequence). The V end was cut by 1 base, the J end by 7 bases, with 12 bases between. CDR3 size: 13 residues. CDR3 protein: CASSLFPGTEQYF. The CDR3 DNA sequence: TGTGCCAGCAGCTTGTTTCCCGGTACGGAGCAGTACTTC.

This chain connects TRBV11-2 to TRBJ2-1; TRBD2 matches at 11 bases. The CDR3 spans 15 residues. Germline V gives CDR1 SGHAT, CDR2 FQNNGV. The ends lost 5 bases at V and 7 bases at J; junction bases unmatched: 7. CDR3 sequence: CASSPLPSGRNEQFF. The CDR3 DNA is TGTGCCAGCAGCCCCCTCCCTAGCGGGAGGAATGAGCAGTTCTTC.

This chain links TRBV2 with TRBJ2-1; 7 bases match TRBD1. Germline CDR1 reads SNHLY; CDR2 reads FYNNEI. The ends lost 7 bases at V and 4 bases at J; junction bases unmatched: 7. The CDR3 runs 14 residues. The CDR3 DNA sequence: TGTGCCAGCACTTCGACAGGGAGTTACAATGAGCAGTTCTTC. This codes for CASTSTGSYNEQFF.

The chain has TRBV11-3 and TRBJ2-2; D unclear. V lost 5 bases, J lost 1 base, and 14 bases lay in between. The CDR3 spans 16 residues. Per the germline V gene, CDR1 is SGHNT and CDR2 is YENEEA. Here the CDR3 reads CASSPTFRLNTGELFF. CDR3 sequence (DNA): TGTGCCAGCAGCCCCACTTTTAGACTGAACACCGGGGAGCTGTTTTTT. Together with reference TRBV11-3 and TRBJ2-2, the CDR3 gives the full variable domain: EAGVVQSPRYKIIEKKQPVAFWCNPISGHNTLYWYLQNLGQGPELLIRYENEEAVDDSQLPKDRFSAERLKGVDSTLKIQPAELGDSAVYLCASSPTFRLNTGELFFGEGSRLTVL.

Written as DNA, the CDR3 is TGTGCCACCAGCGGAGGGCCCAAGGTCTCGCAGTACTTC. It translates to CATSGGPKVSQYF. The chain recombines TRBV15 with TRBJ2-7; TRBD2 is a possible D gene (6 bases). The CDR3 has 13 residues. Germline assignment: CDR1 LNHNV and CDR2 YYDKDF (reference sequence). Trimming took off 5 bases at V and 9 bases at J, with 17 bases between the two ends.

CDR3 nucleotides: TGTGCCAGCAGCATAAGGACAGGTGAGGCCTACGAGCAGTACTTC. Translated, it gives CASSIRTGEAYEQYF. The chain carries TRBV7-2 and TRBJ2-7, with 7 bases lining up with TRBD1. Trimming took 5 bases from V and 2 from J; bases not matched to a gene: 9. CDR3 length equals 15 residues. Germline V lookup: CDR1 SGHTA, CDR2 FQGNSA.

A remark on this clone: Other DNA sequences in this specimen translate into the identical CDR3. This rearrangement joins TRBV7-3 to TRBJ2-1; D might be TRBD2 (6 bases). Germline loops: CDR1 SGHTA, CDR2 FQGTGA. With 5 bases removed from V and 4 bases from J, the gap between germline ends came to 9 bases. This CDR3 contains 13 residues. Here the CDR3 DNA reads TGTGCCAGCAGCCCCGGGACTTACAATGAGCAGTTCTTC. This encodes CASSPGTYNEQFF.

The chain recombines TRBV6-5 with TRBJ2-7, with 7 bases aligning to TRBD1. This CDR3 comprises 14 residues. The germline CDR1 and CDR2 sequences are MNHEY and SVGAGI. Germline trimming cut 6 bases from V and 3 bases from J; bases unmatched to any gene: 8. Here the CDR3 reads CASRSTGRVYEQYF. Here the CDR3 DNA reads TGTGCCAGCAGGTCGACAGGGCGAGTCTACGAGCAGTACTTC.

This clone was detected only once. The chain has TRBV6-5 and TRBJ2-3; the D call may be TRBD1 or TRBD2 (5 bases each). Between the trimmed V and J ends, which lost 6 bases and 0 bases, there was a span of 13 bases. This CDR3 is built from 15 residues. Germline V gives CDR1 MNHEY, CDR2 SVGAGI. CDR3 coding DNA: TGTGCCAGCAGGGTGACCGGGACGAGCACAGATACGCAGTATTTT. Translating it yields CASRVTGTSTDTQYF.

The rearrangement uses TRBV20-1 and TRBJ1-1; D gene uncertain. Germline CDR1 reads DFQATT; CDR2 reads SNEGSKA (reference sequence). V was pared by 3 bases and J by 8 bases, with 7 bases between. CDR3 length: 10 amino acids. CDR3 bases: TGCAGTGCTAGTACTAGGGAAGCTTTCTTT. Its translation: CSASTREAFF.

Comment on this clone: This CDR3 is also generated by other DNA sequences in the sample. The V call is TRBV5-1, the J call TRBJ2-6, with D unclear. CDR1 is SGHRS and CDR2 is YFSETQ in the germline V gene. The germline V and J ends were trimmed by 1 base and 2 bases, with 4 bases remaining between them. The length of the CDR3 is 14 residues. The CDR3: CASSLSAGANVLTF. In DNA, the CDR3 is TGCGCCAGCAGCTTGTCAGCTGGGGCCAACGTCCTGACTTTC.

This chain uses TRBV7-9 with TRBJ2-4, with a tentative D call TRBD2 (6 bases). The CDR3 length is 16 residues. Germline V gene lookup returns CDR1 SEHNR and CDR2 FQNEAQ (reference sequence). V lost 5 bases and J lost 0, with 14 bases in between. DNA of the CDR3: TGTGCCAGCAGCCCTGGACCGGGGGAAGCCAAAAACATTCAGTACTTC. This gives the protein CASSPGPGEAKNIQYF.

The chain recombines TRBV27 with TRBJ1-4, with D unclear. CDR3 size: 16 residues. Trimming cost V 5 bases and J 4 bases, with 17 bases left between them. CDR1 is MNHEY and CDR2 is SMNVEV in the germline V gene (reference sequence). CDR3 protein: CASSPGRRTGNEKLFF. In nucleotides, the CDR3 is TGTGCCAGCAGTCCGGGCCGTAGGACGGGTAATGAAAAACTGTTTTTT.

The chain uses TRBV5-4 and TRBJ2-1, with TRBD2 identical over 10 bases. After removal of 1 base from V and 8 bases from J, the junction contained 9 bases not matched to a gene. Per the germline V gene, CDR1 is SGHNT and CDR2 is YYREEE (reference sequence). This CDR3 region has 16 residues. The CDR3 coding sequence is TGTGCCAGCAGCTTGCGGCTAGCGGGAGATGCCCATGAGCAGTTCTTC. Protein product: CASSLRLAGDAHEQFF.